This TCR beta chain was profiled in a study of radiotherapy plus CTLA-4 blockade in lung cancer. Comment on this clone: What it binds is unknown.

Patients in the study, people with chemo-refractory metastatic non-small-cell lung cancer, received focal radiation plus ipilimumab CTLA-4 blockade. Study conclusions and caveats: Subsequent to radiotherapy plus ipilimumab, tumor-derived TCR clones underwent expansion in blood.

Trimming stripped 1 base from V and 7 bases from J, with 4 bases between. Germline V gene lookup returns CDR1 SGHAT and CDR2 FQDESV (reference sequence). The CDR3 totals 11 residues. Sequenced by immunoSEQ multiplex PCR; TCRdb stores in-frame clones only, minus some. This table holds some 80,000 clones, approximately 84% found once. Here the sequenced sample was peripheral blood, taken from a patient treated with radiotherapy plus ipilimumab. The chain employs TRBV11-1 and TRBJ1-1; D ambiguous. The receptor was isolated from a human donor with non-small cell lung cancer who had stable disease on radiotherapy plus ipilimumab. The CDR3 loop reads CASSLGLEAFF. The CDR3 DNA follows: TGTGCCAGCAGCTTAGGCCTTGAAGCTTTCTTT.